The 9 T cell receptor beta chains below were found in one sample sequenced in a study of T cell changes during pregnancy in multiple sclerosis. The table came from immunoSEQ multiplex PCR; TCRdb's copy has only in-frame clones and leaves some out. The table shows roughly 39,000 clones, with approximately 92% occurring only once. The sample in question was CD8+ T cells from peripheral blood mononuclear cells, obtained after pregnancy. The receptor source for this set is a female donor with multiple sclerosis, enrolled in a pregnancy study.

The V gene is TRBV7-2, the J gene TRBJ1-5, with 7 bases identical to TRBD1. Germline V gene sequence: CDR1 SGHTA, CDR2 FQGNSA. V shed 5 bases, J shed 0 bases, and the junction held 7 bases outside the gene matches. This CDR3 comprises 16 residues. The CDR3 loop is CASSEQGWDSNQPQHF. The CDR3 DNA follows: TGTGCCAGCAGCGAACAGGGGTGGGATAGCAATCAGCCCCAGCATTTT.

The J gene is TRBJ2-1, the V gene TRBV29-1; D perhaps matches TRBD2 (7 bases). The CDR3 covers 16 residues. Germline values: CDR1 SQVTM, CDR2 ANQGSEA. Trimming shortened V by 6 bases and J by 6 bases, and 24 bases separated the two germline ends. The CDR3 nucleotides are TGCAGCGTGAGGCTGGGGGGGCGGGGGCTCGGCAATGAGCAGTTCTTC. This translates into CSVRLGGRGLGNEQFF.

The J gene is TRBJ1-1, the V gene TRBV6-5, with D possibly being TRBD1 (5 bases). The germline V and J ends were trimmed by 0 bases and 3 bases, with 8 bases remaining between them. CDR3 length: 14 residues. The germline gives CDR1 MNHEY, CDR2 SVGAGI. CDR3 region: CASSYSWGDTEAFF. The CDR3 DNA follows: TGTGCCAGCAGTTACTCATGGGGGGACACTGAAGCTTTCTTT.

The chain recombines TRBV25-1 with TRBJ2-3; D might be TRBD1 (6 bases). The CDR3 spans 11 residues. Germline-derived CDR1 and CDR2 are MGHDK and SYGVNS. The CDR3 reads CGSTGSDTQYF. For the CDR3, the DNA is TGTGGGAGTACAGGGTCAGATACGCAGTATTTT.

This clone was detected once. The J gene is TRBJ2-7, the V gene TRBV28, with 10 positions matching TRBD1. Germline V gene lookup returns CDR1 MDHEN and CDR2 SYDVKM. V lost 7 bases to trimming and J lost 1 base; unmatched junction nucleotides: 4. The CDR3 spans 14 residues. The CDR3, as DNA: TGTGCCAGCAAACGGACAGGGGGTTCCTACGAGCAGTACTTC. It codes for CASKRTGGSYEQYF. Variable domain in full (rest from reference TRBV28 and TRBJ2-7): DVKVTQSSRYLVKRTGEKVFLECVQDMDHENMFWYRQDPGLGLRLIYFSYDVKMKEKGDIPEGYSVSREKKERFSLILESASTNQTSMYLCASKRTGGSYEQYFGPGTRLTVT.

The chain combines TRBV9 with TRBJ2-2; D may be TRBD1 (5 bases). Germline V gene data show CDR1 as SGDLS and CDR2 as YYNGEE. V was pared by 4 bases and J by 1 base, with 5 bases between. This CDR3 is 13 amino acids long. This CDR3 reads CASSRGNTGELFF. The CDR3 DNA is TGTGCCAGCAGCAGGGGGAACACCGGGGAGCTGTTTTTT.

DNA of the CDR3: TGTGCCAGCAGTTTGAGACAGGGAGGTTCACCCCTCCACTTT. Its translation is CASSLRQGGSPLHF. The genes are TRBV28 and TRBJ1-6, with 7 bases fitting TRBD1. The CDR3 covers 14 residues. V was pared by 3 bases and J by 9 bases, with 5 bases of the junction left unmatched. CDR1 is MDHEN, CDR2 SYDVKM, per germline.

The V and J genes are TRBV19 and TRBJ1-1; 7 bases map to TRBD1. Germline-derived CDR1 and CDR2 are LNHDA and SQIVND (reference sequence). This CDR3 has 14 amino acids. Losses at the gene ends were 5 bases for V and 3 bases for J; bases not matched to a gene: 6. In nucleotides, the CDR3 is TGTGCCAGTAGTCTGGACAGGTTTCACACTGAAGCTTTCTTT. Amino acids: CASSLDRFHTEAFF.

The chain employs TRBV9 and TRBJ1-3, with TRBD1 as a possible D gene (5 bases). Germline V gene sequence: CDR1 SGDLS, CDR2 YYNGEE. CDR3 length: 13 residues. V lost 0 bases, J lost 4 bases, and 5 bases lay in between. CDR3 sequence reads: CASSVGTGNTIYF. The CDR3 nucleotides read TGTGCCAGCAGCGTAGGGACAGGAAACACCATATATTTT.